The 8 T cell receptor beta chains in this list originate from one sample, sequenced in a study of blood T cell repertoires in COVID-19. Sequenced by immunoSEQ multiplex PCR; TCRdb stores in-frame clones only, minus some. The sample includes 200,000 to 250,000 clones, about 91% of them seen just once. The material sequenced was PBMCs or T cells enriched from blood (not recorded which). Source of these receptors: a young man with acute COVID-19.

This sequence joins TRBV9 and TRBJ1-2, with 8 bases aligning to TRBD1. CDR1 is SGDLS and CDR2 is YYNGEE in the germline V gene. V gave up 2 bases and J gave up 2 bases; unmatched junction bases: 5. The CDR3 extends over 15 amino acids. The CDR3: CASSVTGGGNYGYTF. In nucleotides, the CDR3 is TGTGCCAGCAGCGTTACAGGGGGAGGGAACTATGGCTACACCTTC.

The J gene is TRBJ2-2, the V gene TRBV2; no definite D call. Germline assignment: CDR1 SNHLY and CDR2 FYNNEI. CDR3 length: 14 residues. Between the trimmed V and J ends, which lost 4 bases and 2 bases, there was a span of 8 bases. Written as DNA, the CDR3 is TGTGCCAGCAGTGGCGCTACTAACACCGGGGAGCTGTTTTTT. Translated: CASSGATNTGELFF.

This chain connects TRBV2 to TRBJ2-7; weak D call: TRBD1 (6 bases). V gave up 1 base and J gave up 2 bases, with 12 bases separating them. The CDR3 has 15 amino acids. The germline CDR1 and CDR2 sequences are SNHLY and FYNNEI. This CDR3 reads CASSEGTEPPYEQYF. Here the CDR3 DNA reads TGTGCCAGCAGTGAAGGGACAGAACCCCCCTACGAGCAGTACTTC.

This chain links TRBV7-9 with TRBJ2-5, with 13 bases that match TRBD2. There are 15 residues in the CDR3. CDR1 and CDR2 (germline): SEHNR, FQNEAQ (reference sequence). V lost 5 bases to trimming and J lost 2 bases; unmatched junction nucleotides: 2. This CDR3 is CASSGGLAGQETQYF. The DNA of the CDR3 is TGTGCCAGCAGCGGGGGACTAGCGGGGCAAGAGACCCAGTACTTC.

The V gene is TRBV11-2, the J gene TRBJ2-7; TRBD1 matches 9 bases. Germline CDR1 and CDR2: SGHAT and FQNNGV. Trimming at V came to 5 bases and at J to 4 bases, leaving 6 bases not matched to a gene. The CDR3 spans 14 residues. CDR3 residues: CASSTGQGGYEQYF. The CDR3 DNA follows: TGTGCCAGCAGCACGGGACAGGGTGGGTACGAGCAGTACTTC.

The chain recombines TRBV12-3 or TRBV12-4 with TRBJ1-2; D not certain. CDR3 length equals 13 residues. V was shortened by 3 bases and J by 2 bases, with 7 bases between the two germline ends. CDR3 residues: CASSFSANYGYTF. Written as DNA, the CDR3 is TGTGCCAGCAGTTTTTCAGCGAACTATGGCTACACCTTC.

The V and J genes are TRBV7-9 and TRBJ2-4; tentatively, D is TRBD1 (5 bases). The CDR3 has 16 residues. Germline loops: CDR1 SEHNR, CDR2 FQNEAQ (reference sequence). The V end was cut by 2 bases, the J end by 0 bases, with 11 bases between. Here the CDR3 reads CASSLSLTVAKNIQYF. The DNA for the CDR3 is TGTGCCAGCAGCTTAAGTTTGACAGTAGCCAAAAACATTCAGTACTTC.

The rearrangement joins TRBV28 to TRBJ1-1; D not certain. The CDR3 covers 14 residues. Deletions cut 5 bases from V and 1 base from J, with 11 bases between. Germline CDR1 reads MDHEN; CDR2 reads SYDVKM. This CDR3 is CASSLGRGNTEAFF. CDR3 in DNA: TGTGCCAGCAGTCTCGGTCGTGGGAACACTGAAGCTTTCTTT.